The 23 T cell receptor beta chains listed next were all sequenced from one sample in a study of cytomegalovirus exposure and HLA in healthy donors. The primer mix had 60 Vbeta and 13 Jbeta primers. Sequencing used immunoSEQ multiplex PCR; TCRdb keeps in-frame clones, though not all of them. The table has about 170,000 clones, around three quarters seen once; the top ten hold under 2.5%. Material for sequencing was PBMCs. These receptors came from a woman between 25 and 40 years old in good health and CMV-seropositive.

The chain couples TRBV10-3 to TRBJ2-5; 8 bases agree with TRBD1. The germline V gene encodes CDR1 ENHRY and CDR2 SYGVKD. V lost 5 bases and J lost 4; bases outside the gene matches: 6. The CDR3 length is 14 residues. In nucleotides, the CDR3 is TGTGCCATCAGTAGTAGGACAGGGTCAGAGACCCAGTACTTC. This gives the protein CAISSRTGSETQYF.

This chain's CDR3 is CASSDSTGQGYSPLHF. The CDR3 DNA reads as TGTGCCAGCAGTGACTCGACAGGACAGGGATATTCACCCCTCCACTTT. The V call is TRBV6-4, the J call TRBJ1-6, with 8 nucleotides matching TRBD1. This CDR3 is built from 16 residues. With 0 bases clipped from V and 8 bases from J, the junction kept 6 bases outside the gene matches. CDR1 MRHNA and CDR2 SNTAGT come from the germline V gene.

CDR3 nucleotide sequence: TGTGCCAGCAGTCCGGGGACTAGCGGAAAAGAGGTAACCTACGAGCAGTACTTC. Translating it yields CASSPGTSGKEVTYEQYF. This rearrangement joins TRBV7-9 to TRBJ2-7, with 11 nucleotides matching TRBD2. CDR1 and CDR2 (germline): SEHNR, FQNEAQ (reference sequence). This CDR3 spans 18 amino acids. Trimming at V came to 6 bases and at J to 2 bases, leaving 15 bases not matched to a gene.

This sequence joins TRBV2 and TRBJ2-7; no firm D call. Per the germline V gene, CDR1 is SNHLY and CDR2 is FYNNEI. V was cut by 3 bases and J by 2 bases, with 8 bases left in between. The CDR3 spans 13 residues. The CDR3 sequence is CASSEEWTYEQYF. CDR3 nucleotides: TGTGCCAGCAGTGAGGAGTGGACCTACGAGCAGTACTTC.

The chain recombines TRBV5-4 with TRBJ1-2; D is ambiguous. The CDR3 is 11 amino acids. Germline lookup yields CDR1 SGHNT and CDR2 YYREEE (reference sequence). Trimming took off 4 bases at V and 6 bases at J, with 7 bases between the two ends. CDR3 region: CASSATDGYTF. CDR3 sequence (DNA): TGTGCCAGCAGCGCAACAGATGGCTACACCTTC.

The V gene is TRBV7-2, the J gene TRBJ2-3; perhaps TRBD2 as D (5 bases). Trimming left V 2 bases short and J 5 bases short, with 11 bases between. From germline, CDR1 is SGHTA and CDR2 FQGNSA. The CDR3 is made up of 14 amino acids. The CDR3, as DNA: TGTGCCAGCAGCTTAACGGGAAGGGTAGATACGCAGTATTTT. Amino acids: CASSLTGRVDTQYF.

This clone showed up many times. This chain uses TRBV7-2 with TRBJ2-7; 10 bases align to TRBD1. CDR1 and CDR2 (germline): SGHTA, FQGNSA. V lost 5 bases, J lost 3 bases, and 13 bases stayed unmatched. The CDR3 has 17 residues. CDR3 residues: CASSPYLGGTGDYEQYF. As DNA, the CDR3 is TGTGCCAGCAGCCCTTATTTGGGGGGGACAGGGGACTACGAGCAGTACTTC. Complete variable domain (other parts from reference TRBV7-2 and TRBJ2-7): GAGVSQSPSNKVTEKGKDVELRCDPISGHTALYWYRQSLGQGLEFLIYFQGNSAPDKSGLPSDRFSAERTGGSVSTLTIQRTQQEDSAVYLCASSPYLGGTGDYEQYFGPGTRLTVT.

V usage is TRBV7-2 and J usage is TRBJ1-1; D uncertain. Germline V gene lookup returns CDR1 SGHTA and CDR2 FQGNSA. Trimming left V 2 bases short and J 0 bases short, with 7 bases between. This CDR3 has 14 residues. The CDR3 DNA sequence: TGTGCCAGCAGCTTAACAGTCTTGAACACTGAAGCTTTCTTT. It codes for CASSLTVLNTEAFF.

The V gene is TRBV18, the J gene TRBJ1-2; D uncertain. The V gene lost 1 base and the J gene lost 0 bases, with 9 bases spanning the gap. Germline loops: CDR1 KGHSH, CDR2 LQKENI. CDR3 length equals 15 residues. This CDR3 is CASSPQREANYGYTF. CDR3 bases: TGTGCCAGCTCACCACAAAGAGAGGCTAACTATGGCTACACCTTC.

This sequence joins TRBV4-1 and TRBJ1-5; 9 bases fit TRBD1. Losses at the gene ends were 0 bases for V and 6 bases for J; bases not matched to a gene: 6. In germline, CDR1 is MGHRA, CDR2 YSYEKL. The CDR3 length is 16 residues. The CDR3 DNA is TGCGCCAGCAGCCAAGAGAGACAGGGGGTTAGTCAGCCCCAGCATTTT. Its translation is CASSQERQGVSQPQHF.

This clone was detected only a few times. This rearrangement joins TRBV10-3 to TRBJ1-6; no clear D gene. The V end lost 7 bases, the J end lost 0 bases, and 7 bases lay between the germline ends. This CDR3 is built from 14 residues. CDR1 ENHRY and CDR2 SYGVKD come from the germline V gene. In DNA form, the CDR3 reads TGTGCCATCAAGCAAGACTCCTATAATTCACCCCTCCACTTT. Its translation is CAIKQDSYNSPLHF.

The V call is TRBV7-2, the J call TRBJ1-1; D perhaps matches TRBD1 (5 bases). CDR3 length equals 15 residues. CDR1 is SGHTA, CDR2 FQGNSA, per germline. Deletions cut 2 bases from V and 3 bases from J, with 13 bases between. The CDR3 DNA reads as TGTGCCAGCAGCTTAAGACAGACGGGGGACACTGAAGCTTTCTTT. Residues: CASSLRQTGDTEAFF.

This clone was observed a few times. V gene TRBV6-5 combines with J gene TRBJ2-3, with no clear D. V shed 1 base and J shed 0 bases, with 5 bases lying between them. Looked up from germline, CDR1 is MNHEY and CDR2 is SVGAGI. CDR3 length: 14 residues. The CDR3 DNA reads as TGTGCCAGCAGTTACTTTTCGAGCACAGATACGCAGTATTTT. It encodes CASSYFSSTDTQYF.

This clone was picked up a small number of times. The CDR3 coding sequence is TGTGCCAGCAGAAGGGGGAGAGCCCCCCAGTACTTC. Protein sequence: CASRRGRAPQYF. The chain is built from TRBV7-2 and TRBJ2-5, with a weak D call TRBD1 (6 bases). This CDR3 is built from 12 residues. Between the trimmed V and J ends, which lost 6 bases and 9 bases, there was a span of 14 bases. Germline V gene lookup returns CDR1 SGHTA and CDR2 FQGNSA.

This chain joins TRBV5-6 and TRBJ1-2; 7 bases match TRBD1. Unmatched junction bases numbered 11, after V lost 6 bases and J lost 0 bases. The germline CDR1 and CDR2 sequences are SGHDT and YYEEEE. CDR3 size: 16 residues. CDR3: CASNEETGKTNYGYTF. The CDR3 region has the DNA TGTGCCAGCAACGAGGAGACAGGGAAAACTAACTATGGCTACACCTTC.

The chain links TRBV7-2 to TRBJ1-1; no firm D call. Trimming removed 3 bases at V and 1 base at J, with 6 bases between. CDR3 length equals 13 residues. Germline V gene lookup returns CDR1 SGHTA and CDR2 FQGNSA. CDR3 coding DNA: TGTGCCAGCAGCTTCTCACAGAACACTGAAGCTTTCTTT. Residues: CASSFSQNTEAFF.

The chain carries TRBV28 and TRBJ1-2; 7 bases match TRBD1. The CDR3 runs 15 residues. CDR1 is MDHEN, CDR2 SYDVKM, per germline. With 6 bases clipped from V and 5 bases from J, the junction kept 12 bases outside the gene matches. CDR3 amino acids: CASRSPRTGPYGYTF. Here the CDR3 DNA reads TGTGCCAGCAGATCCCCCCGGACAGGACCTTATGGCTACACCTTC.

The V gene is TRBV18, the J gene TRBJ1-6; 9 bases are a match to TRBD1. The CDR3 runs 20 residues. CDR1 and CDR2 (germline): KGHSH, LQKENI. Trimming cost V 6 bases and J 0 bases; bases outside gene matches: 15. The CDR3 region has the DNA TGTGCCAGCTCTCAGTCCGGACCCGGGACAGGGAGCTCCTATAATTCACCCCTCCACTTT. Encoded protein: CASSQSGPGTGSSYNSPLHF.

This rearrangement joins TRBV4-3 to TRBJ1-2, with 7 bases matching TRBD1. Germline CDR1 LGHNA, CDR2 YSLEER. The CDR3 loop spans 15 amino acids. Trimming at V came to 0 bases and at J to 1 base, leaving 2 bases not matched to a gene. CDR3 sequence reads: CASSQDQGVNYGYTF. CDR3 DNA sequence: TGCGCCAGCAGCCAAGATCAGGGGGTTAACTATGGCTACACCTTC.

The rearrangement links TRBV10-3 to TRBJ2-3, with a weak D call TRBD1 (6 bases). This CDR3 is built from 13 residues. The V gene lost 6 bases and the J gene lost 0 bases, with 7 bases spanning the gap. Germline CDR1 is ENHRY and CDR2 is SYGVKD. The CDR3 protein is CAIRGQSTDTQYF. The CDR3 nucleotides are TGTGCCATCAGGGGACAAAGCACAGATACGCAGTATTTT.

This clone has only one observation. The rearrangement joins TRBV5-1 to TRBJ2-1; 9 bases are shared with TRBD1. This CDR3 is built from 14 residues. With 4 bases clipped from V and 7 bases from J, the junction kept 6 bases outside the gene matches. Germline values: CDR1 SGHRS, CDR2 YFSETQ. CDR3 residues: CASSLTGGLNEQFF. The DNA for the CDR3 is TGCGCCAGCAGCCTCACAGGGGGCTTAAATGAGCAGTTCTTC.

The chain recombines TRBV7-9 with TRBJ1-2; D call uncertain. The CDR3 contains 14 residues. Trimming cost V 1 base and J 3 bases, with 9 bases left between them. Germline assignment: CDR1 SEHNR and CDR2 FQNEAQ (reference sequence). The CDR3 region has the DNA TGTGCCAGCAGCTTAGGTGCAGGCGACTATGGCTACACCTTC. It translates to CASSLGAGDYGYTF.

This clone is a singleton in its sample. The chain combines TRBV9 with TRBJ1-6; D is possibly TRBD1 (6 bases). CDR3 length: 15 amino acids. V dropped 7 bases and J dropped 0 bases, with 11 bases sitting between them. Germline V gene sequence: CDR1 SGDLS, CDR2 YYNGEE. CDR3 coding DNA: TGTGCCAGCGGGGGACATACCTCCTATAATTCACCCCTCCACTTT. Its translation: CASGGHTSYNSPLHF.